A single sample gave rise to the 15 T cell receptor beta chains below, sequenced in a study of spatial heterogeneity in lung cancer. Each CDR3 protein gets one entry after TCRdb re-called the 5' RACE reads with MiXCR. The sample includes around 92,000 distinct CDR3 sequences, less than 15% of them seen just once. Described time point: sample taken at primary tumor resection. The specimen was PBMCs, collected at surgery. These receptors were taken from a male donor with early-stage non-small cell lung cancer.

This clonotype has only a few counts. The chain links TRBV20-1 to TRBJ2-1; tentative D call: TRBD2 (6 bases). V was clipped by 0 bases and J by 7 bases, with 10 bases between them. The CDR3 sequence is 13 residues long. Looked up from germline, CDR1 is DFQATT and CDR2 is SNEGSKA (reference sequence). As DNA, the CDR3 is TGCAGTGCTAGAGATTCCGGGGGAAATGAGCAGTTCTTC. Amino acids: CSARDSGGNEQFF.

CDR3 amino acids: CSVGWDGRGEQYF. As DNA, the CDR3 is TGCAGCGTTGGGTGGGACGGTCGGGGAGAGCAGTACTTC. This chain joins TRBV29-1 and TRBJ2-7; either TRBD1 or TRBD2 may fit D (5 bases each). The V and J ends lost 4 bases and 7 bases respectively, with 17 bases between them. The CDR3 covers 13 residues. The germline V gene encodes CDR1 SQVTM and CDR2 ANQGSEA.

The table lists this clonotype with a few counts. The chain recombines TRBV27 with TRBJ2-3, with D perhaps being TRBD1 or TRBD2 (5 bases each). Germline V gives CDR1 MNHEY, CDR2 SMNVEV (reference sequence). The CDR3 runs to 16 residues. V was trimmed by 8 bases and J by 0 bases, leaving 18 bases between them. CDR3 bases: TGTGCCAGCCCCCCGTACGGGGCCCCTAGCACAGATACGCAGTATTTT. Translation: CASPPYGAPSTDTQYF.

This chain joins TRBV27 and TRBJ2-1, with a possible D match to TRBD2 (6 bases). CDR3 length: 14 amino acids. CDR1 is MNHEY, CDR2 SMNVEV, per germline (reference sequence). Trimming left V 5 bases short and J 7 bases short, with 15 bases between. CDR3 sequence: CASSHRGGRNEQFF. CDR3 nucleotide sequence: TGTGCCAGCAGTCACCGCGGAGGGAGGAATGAGCAGTTCTTC.

The chain links TRBV7-9 to TRBJ2-7, with D unclear. CDR1 and CDR2 from the germline V gene are SEHNR and FQNEAQ (reference sequence). This CDR3 has 13 amino acids. Trimming took off 7 bases at V and 0 bases at J, with 10 bases between the two ends. Here the CDR3 DNA reads TGTGCCAGCACCGCGCCAAGCTCCTACGAGCAGTACTTC. It specifies CASTAPSSYEQYF.

This clonotype was observed a handful of times. The chain has TRBV28 and TRBJ2-7; 8 bases fit TRBD1. V lost 10 bases to trimming and J lost 2 bases; unmatched junction nucleotides: 4. The CDR3 runs to 12 residues. CDR1 is MDHEN, CDR2 SYDVKM, per germline. The CDR3 DNA reads as TGTGCCACCGCGGGACAGGCCTACGAGCAGTACTTC. This codes for CATAGQAYEQYF.

This clonotype was picked up a small number of times. This chain links TRBV11-2 with TRBJ2-2, with 15 bases matching TRBD2. The germline V gene encodes CDR1 SGHAT and CDR2 FQNNGV. The CDR3 has 19 residues. V was pared by 0 bases and J by 5 bases, with 7 bases of the junction left unmatched. CDR3: CASSLDAGTSGRRTGELFF. DNA of the CDR3: TGTGCCAGCAGCTTAGATGCCGGGACTAGCGGGAGGCGAACCGGGGAGCTGTTTTTT. Complete variable domain (other parts from reference TRBV11-2 and TRBJ2-2): EAGVAQSPRYKIIEKRQSVAFWCNPISGHATLYWYQQILGQGPKLLIQFQNNGVVDDSQLPKDRFSAERLKGVDSTLKIQPAKLEDSAVYLCASSLDAGTSGRRTGELFFGEGSRLTVL.

This clonotype was recorded a few times. In DNA form, the CDR3 reads TGCAGTGCTAGAGATTCAGGGGGATCAGATACGCAGTATTTT. Translating it yields CSARDSGGSDTQYF. The chain joins TRBV20-1 to TRBJ2-3; 7 nucleotides line up with TRBD1. Germline trimming cut 0 bases from V and 4 bases from J; bases unmatched to any gene: 4. The CDR3 length is 14 residues. Germline V gives CDR1 DFQATT, CDR2 SNEGSKA (reference sequence).

A few counts support this clonotype. The J gene is TRBJ2-2, the V gene TRBV7-2; D gene ambiguous. Germline CDR1 reads SGHTA; CDR2 reads FQGNSA. V shed 1 base and J shed 4 bases, with 7 bases lying between them. This CDR3 comprises 14 residues. Written as DNA, the CDR3 is TGTGCCAGCAGCTTAGTACGCTCCACCGGGGAGCTGTTTTTT. It specifies CASSLVRSTGELFF.

The chain recombines TRBV14 with TRBJ1-3; no clear D gene. This CDR3 is built from 19 residues. Germline lookup yields CDR1 SGHDN and CDR2 FVKESK. V lost 2 bases to trimming and J lost 0 bases, with 20 bases between them. CDR3 region: CASSQTRGRPSRSGNTIYF. In DNA form, the CDR3 reads TGTGCCAGCAGCCAAACTCGCGGACGGCCTTCCCGCTCTGGAAACACCATATATTTT.

V gene TRBV6-6 combines with J gene TRBJ2-3; TRBD1 matches at 10 bases. V lost 7 bases, J lost 4 bases, and 5 bases stayed unmatched. Germline V CDR1 and CDR2: MNHNY, SVGAGI (reference sequence). The CDR3 extends over 14 amino acids. CDR3 loop: CASISGQGADTQYF. DNA of the CDR3: TGTGCCAGCATTTCCGGACAGGGGGCAGATACGCAGTATTTT.

The sample holds a few counts of this clonotype. The CDR3 DNA sequence: TGCGCCAGCAGCCAAGTACCAGGGAACACTGAAGCTTTCTTT. Protein product: CASSQVPGNTEAFF. The chain employs TRBV4-3 and TRBJ1-1; D is unresolved. Between the trimmed V and J ends, which lost 1 base and 1 base, there was a span of 7 bases. The germline V gene encodes CDR1 LGHNA and CDR2 YSLEER. The CDR3 sequence is 14 residues long.

By sample fraction, this clonotype is medium-sized. The chain couples TRBV27 to TRBJ2-3; D is unclear. The CDR3 runs 15 residues. Trimming left V 9 bases short and J 1 base short, with 17 bases between. Germline lookup yields CDR1 MNHEY and CDR2 SMNVEV (reference sequence). In DNA form, the CDR3 reads TGTGCCAGTTCGTCCGTTACCTTGGGCACAGATACGCAGTATTTT. Translating it yields CASSSVTLGTDTQYF.

CDR3 in DNA: TGTGCCAGCTTTCGGAGCGGGGGCATGACGAGCTCCTACAATGAGCAGTTCTTC. Translating it yields CASFRSGGMTSSYNEQFF. The chain links TRBV7-9 to TRBJ2-1; 8 bases are shared with TRBD2. CDR3 length: 18 residues. Per the germline V gene, CDR1 is SEHNR and CDR2 is FQNEAQ (reference sequence). The ends lost 8 bases at V and 0 bases at J; junction bases unmatched: 15.

The chain joins TRBV19 to TRBJ1-5; D gene uncertain. V was trimmed by 3 bases and J by 5 bases, leaving 11 bases between them. CDR3 size: 14 residues. Germline V gene sequence: CDR1 LNHDA, CDR2 SQIVND (reference sequence). The CDR3 DNA reads as TGTGCCAGTAGTATCCCAGGTAGAGATCAGCCCCAGCATTTT. It specifies CASSIPGRDQPQHF.